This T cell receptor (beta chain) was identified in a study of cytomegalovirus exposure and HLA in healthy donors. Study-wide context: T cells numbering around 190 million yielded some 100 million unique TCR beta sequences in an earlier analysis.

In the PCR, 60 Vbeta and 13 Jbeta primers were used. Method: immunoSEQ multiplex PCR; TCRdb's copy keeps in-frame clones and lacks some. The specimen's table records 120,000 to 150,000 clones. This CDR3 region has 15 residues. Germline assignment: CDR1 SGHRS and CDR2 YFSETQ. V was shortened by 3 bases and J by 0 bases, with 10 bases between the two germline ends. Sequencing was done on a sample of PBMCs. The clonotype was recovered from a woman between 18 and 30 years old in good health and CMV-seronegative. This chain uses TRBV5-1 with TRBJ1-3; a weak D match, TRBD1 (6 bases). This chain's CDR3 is CASSSTGLSGNTIYF. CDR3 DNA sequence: TGCGCCAGCAGCTCTACAGGGCTCTCTGGAAACACCATATATTTT.